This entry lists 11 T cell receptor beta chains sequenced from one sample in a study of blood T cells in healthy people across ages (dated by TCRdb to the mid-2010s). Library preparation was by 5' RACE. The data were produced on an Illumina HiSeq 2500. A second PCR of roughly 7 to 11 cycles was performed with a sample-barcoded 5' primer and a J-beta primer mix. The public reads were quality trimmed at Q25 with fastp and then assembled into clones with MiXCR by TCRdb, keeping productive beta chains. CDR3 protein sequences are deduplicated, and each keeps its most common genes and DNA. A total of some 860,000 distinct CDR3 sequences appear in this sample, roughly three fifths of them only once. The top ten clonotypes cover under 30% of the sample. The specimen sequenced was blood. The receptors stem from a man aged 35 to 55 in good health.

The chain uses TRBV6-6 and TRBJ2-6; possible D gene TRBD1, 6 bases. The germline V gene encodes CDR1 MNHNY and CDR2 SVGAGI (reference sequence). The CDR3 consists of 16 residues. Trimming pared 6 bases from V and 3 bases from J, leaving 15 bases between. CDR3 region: CASSFTQGIGANVLTF. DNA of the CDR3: TGTGCCAGCAGCTTTACCCAGGGGATTGGGGCCAACGTCCTGACTTTC.

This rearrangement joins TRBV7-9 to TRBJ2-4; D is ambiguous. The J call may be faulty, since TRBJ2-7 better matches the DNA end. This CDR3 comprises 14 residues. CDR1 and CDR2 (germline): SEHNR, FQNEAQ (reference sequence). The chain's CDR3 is CASSKRQLTYEQYF. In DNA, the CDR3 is TGTGCCAGCAGCAAACGCCAATTGACCTACGAGCAGTACTTC.

In DNA, the CDR3 is TGTGCCAGCAGCTTTCCTGGACTAGCGGGAGGGTCTCCGCAGTTCTTC. It yields the protein CASSFPGLAGGSPQFF. This chain joins TRBV5-4 and TRBJ2-1; TRBD2 agrees at 15 bases. This CDR3 has 16 residues. Germline-derived CDR1 and CDR2 are SGHNT and YYREEE (reference sequence). V was pared by 2 bases and J by 12 bases, with 9 bases of the junction left unmatched. The variable domain in full, with the rest retrieved from reference TRBV5-4 and TRBJ2-1, is ETGVTQSPTHLIKTRGQQVTLRCSSQSGHNTVSWYQQALGQGPQFIFQYYREEENGRGNFPPRFSGLQFPNYSSELNVNALELDDSALYLCASSFPGLAGGSPQFFGPGTRLTVL.

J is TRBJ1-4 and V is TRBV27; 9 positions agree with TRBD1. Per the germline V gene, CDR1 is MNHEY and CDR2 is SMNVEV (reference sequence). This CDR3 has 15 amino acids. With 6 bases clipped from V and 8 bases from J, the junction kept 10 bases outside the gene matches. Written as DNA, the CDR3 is TGTGCCAGCAGGTCAACCGGGACAGGGTTGGAAAAACTGTTTTTT. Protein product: CASRSTGTGLEKLFF.

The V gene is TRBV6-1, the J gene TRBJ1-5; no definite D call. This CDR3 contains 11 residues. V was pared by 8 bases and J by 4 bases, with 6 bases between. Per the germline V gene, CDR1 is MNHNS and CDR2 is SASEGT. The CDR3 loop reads CASAANQPQHF. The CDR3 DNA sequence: TGTGCCAGCGCCGCAAATCAGCCCCAGCATTTT.

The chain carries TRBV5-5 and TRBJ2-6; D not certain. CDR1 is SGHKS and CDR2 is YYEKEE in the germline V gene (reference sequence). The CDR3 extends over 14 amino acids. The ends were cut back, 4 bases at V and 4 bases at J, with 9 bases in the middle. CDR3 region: CASSGFTGANVLTF. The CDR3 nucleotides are TGTGCCAGCAGCGGTTTCACGGGGGCCAACGTCCTGACTTTC.

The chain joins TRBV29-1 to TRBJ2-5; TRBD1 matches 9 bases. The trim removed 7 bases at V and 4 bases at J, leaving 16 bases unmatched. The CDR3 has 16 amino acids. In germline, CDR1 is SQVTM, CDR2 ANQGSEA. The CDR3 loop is CSAKGRQGDGGETQYF. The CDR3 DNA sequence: TGCAGCGCCAAAGGCCGACAGGGGGACGGCGGAGAGACCCAGTACTTC.

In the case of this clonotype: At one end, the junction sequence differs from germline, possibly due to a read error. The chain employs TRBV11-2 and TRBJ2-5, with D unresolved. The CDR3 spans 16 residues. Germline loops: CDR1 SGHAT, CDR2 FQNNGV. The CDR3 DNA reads TGTGCCAGTAGCTTAGGTACGGGTTTTCAGCAAGAGACCCAGTACTTC. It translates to CASSLGTGFQQETQYF.

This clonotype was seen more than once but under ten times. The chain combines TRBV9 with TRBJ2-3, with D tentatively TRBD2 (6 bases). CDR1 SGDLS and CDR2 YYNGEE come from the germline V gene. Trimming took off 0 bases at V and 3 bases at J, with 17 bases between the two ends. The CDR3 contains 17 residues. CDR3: CASSVESGLIGTDTQYF. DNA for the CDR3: TGTGCCAGCAGCGTAGAGTCTGGACTAATAGGTACAGATACGCAGTATTTT. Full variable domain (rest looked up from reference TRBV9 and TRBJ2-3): DSGVTQTPKHLITATGQRVTLRCSPRSGDLSVYWYQQSLDQGLQFLIQYYNGEERAKGNILERFSAQQFPDLHSELNLSSLELGDSALYFCASSVESGLIGTDTQYFGPGTRLTVL.

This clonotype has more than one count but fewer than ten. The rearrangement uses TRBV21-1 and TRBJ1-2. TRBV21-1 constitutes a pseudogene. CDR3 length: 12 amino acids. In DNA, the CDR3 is TGTGCCAGCAGCAAAGTACGCGATGGCTACACCTTC. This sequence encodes CASSKVRDGYTF.

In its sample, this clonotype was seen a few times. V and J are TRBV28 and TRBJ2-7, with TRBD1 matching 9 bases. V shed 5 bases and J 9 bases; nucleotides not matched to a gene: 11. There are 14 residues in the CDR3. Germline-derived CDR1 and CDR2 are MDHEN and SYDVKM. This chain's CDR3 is CASSPSGTGMSQYF. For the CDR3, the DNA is TGTGCCAGCAGTCCCTCTGGGACAGGGATGTCGCAGTACTTC.